What follows is one TCR beta chain and its context. Germline lookup yields CDR1 SGDLS and CDR2 YYNGEE. With 6 bases removed from V and 0 bases from J, the gap between germline ends came to 21 bases. This CDR3 is 17 amino acids long. The data were obtained in a study of blood T cell repertoires in COVID-19. The overall study: Some COVID-19 samples were acute and others convalescent; all came from the United States, Italy and Spain. T cells, B-cell-depleted T cells, or PBMCs supplied cDNA or gDNA.

As originally analysed: Amplification from reference gene primers served as the basis for estimated nucleated cell counts. The assay was immunoSEQ multiplex PCR, and TCRdb's table has in-frame clones only and misses some. The DNA was the basis for D and trimming; V, J and clone size are from that table. The sample lists fewer than 250,000 clones, approximately 82% occurring once. Sequencing input: peripheral blood. V usage is TRBV9 and J usage is TRBJ1-2, with D maybe TRBD1 (5 bases). The TCR was taken from an elderly woman with acute or convalescent COVID-19. CDR3 nucleotide sequence: TGTGCCAGCACCCCCGGCCACTCAGGGAAAGCTAACTATGGCTACACCTTC. Protein product: CASTPGHSGKANYGYTF.